This T cell receptor (beta chain) was sequenced during a study of T cell responses to AZD1222 COVID-19 vaccine. TCRdb keeps only in-frame clones here, not all; method: immunoSEQ multiplex PCR. The sample includes around 130,000 clones, about nine tenths of them seen just once. This sequence was found in an adult who received the AZD1222 COVID-19 vaccine. The specimen comprised peripheral blood, sampled 28 days after the second AZD1222 dose.

The CDR3 sequence: CASSEAAGDQYF. CDR3 DNA: TGTGCCAGCAGTGAAGCGGCAGGGGACCAGTACTTC. This sequence joins TRBV2 and TRBJ2-5, with D possibly matching TRBD1 (6 bases). The V end lost 0 bases, the J end lost 10 bases, and 9 bases lay between the germline ends. CDR3 length equals 12 residues. Per germline, CDR1 SNHLY and CDR2 FYNNEI.